Only one count was recorded for the clone carrying this TCR beta chain. CDR3 length equals 15 residues. Trimming removed 0 bases from V and 2 bases from J; junction bases left unmatched: 4. Germline V gene lookup returns CDR1 SGHRS and CDR2 YFSETQ. This entry belongs to a study of blood T cell repertoires in COVID-19. Method: immunoSEQ multiplex PCR; TCRdb's copy keeps in-frame clones and lacks some. The repertoire holds 150,000 to 200,000 clones, with about 85% as singletons. The gene calls are TRBV5-1 and TRBJ2-7; TRBD2 matches at 8 bases. Sequencing used peripheral blood. This receptor was taken from a woman aged 70-85 years with COVID-19, enrolled during active disease. The CDR3 DNA sequence: TGCGCCAGCAGCTTGGGGGTAGCGGGACCCTACGAGCAGTACTTC. This codes for CASSLGVAGPYEQYF.